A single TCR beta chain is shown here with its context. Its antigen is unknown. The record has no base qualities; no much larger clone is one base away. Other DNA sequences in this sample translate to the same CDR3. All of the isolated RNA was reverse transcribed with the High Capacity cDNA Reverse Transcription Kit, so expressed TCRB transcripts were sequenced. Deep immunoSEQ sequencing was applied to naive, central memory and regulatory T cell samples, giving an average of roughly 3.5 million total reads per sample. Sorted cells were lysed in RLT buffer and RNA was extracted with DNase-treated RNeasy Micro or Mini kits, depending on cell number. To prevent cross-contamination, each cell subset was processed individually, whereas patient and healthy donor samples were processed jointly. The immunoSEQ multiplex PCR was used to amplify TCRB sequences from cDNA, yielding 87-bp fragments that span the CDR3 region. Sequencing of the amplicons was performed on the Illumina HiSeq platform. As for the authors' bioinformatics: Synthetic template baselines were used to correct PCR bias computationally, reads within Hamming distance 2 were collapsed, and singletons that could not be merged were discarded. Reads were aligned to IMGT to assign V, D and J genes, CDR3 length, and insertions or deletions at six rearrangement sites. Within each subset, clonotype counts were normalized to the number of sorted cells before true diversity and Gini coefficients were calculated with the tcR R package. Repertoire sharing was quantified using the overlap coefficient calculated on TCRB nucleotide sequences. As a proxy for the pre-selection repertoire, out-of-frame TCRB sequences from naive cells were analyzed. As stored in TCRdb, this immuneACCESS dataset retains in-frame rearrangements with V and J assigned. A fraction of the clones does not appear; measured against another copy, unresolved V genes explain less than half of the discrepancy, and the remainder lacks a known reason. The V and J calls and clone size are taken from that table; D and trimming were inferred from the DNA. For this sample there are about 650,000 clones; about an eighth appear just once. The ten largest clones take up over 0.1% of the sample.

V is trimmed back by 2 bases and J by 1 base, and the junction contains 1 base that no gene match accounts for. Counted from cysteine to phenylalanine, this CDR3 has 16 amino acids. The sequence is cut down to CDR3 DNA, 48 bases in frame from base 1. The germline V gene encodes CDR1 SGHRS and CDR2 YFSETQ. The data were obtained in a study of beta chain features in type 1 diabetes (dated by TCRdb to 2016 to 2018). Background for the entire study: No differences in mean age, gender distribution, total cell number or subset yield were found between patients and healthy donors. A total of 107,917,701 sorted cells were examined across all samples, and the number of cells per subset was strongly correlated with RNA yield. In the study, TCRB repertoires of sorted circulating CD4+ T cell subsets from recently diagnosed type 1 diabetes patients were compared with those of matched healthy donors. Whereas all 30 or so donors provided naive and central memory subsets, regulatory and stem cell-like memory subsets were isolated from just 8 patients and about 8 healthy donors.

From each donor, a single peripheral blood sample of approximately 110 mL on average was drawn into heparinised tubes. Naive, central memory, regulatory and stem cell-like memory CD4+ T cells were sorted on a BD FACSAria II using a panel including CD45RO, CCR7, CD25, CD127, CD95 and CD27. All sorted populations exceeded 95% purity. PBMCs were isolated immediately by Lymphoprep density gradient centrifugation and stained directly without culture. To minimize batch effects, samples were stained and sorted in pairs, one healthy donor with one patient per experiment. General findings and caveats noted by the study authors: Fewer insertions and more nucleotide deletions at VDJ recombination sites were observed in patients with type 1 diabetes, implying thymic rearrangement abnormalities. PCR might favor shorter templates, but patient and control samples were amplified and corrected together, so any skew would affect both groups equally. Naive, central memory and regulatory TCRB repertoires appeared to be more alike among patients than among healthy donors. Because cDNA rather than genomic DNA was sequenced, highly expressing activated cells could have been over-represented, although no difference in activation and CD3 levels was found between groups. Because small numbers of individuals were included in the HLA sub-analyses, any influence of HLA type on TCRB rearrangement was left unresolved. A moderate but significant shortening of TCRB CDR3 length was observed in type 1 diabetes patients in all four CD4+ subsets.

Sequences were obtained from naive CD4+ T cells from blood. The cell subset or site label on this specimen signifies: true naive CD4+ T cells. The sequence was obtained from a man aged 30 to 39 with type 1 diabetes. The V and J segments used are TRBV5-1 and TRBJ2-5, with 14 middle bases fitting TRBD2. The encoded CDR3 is CASSFGTSGGQETQYF. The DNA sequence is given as TGCGCCAGCAGCTTCGGGACTAGCGGGGGCCAAGAGACCCAGTACTTC.